Listed below are T cell receptor beta chains from one sample, sequenced in a study of blood T cell repertoires in COVID-19. Sequenced by immunoSEQ multiplex PCR; TCRdb stores in-frame clones only, minus some. This table has about 180,000 clones, 88% appearing once. Sequenced: PBMCs or T cells enriched from blood (not recorded which). The receptor set was obtained from a woman younger than 30 who had recovered from COVID-19. Both conserved end residues are part of each CDR3. The D gene is left open where the match is weak. Not all rows give a size; the values are once, few, many and, for expanded clones, a class.

v_gene	d_gene	j_gene	abundance	CDR3aa	CDR3nt
TRBV9	NA	TRBJ2-5	NA	CASSVGRGTQYF	TGTGCCAGCAGCGTAGGTCGGGGGACCCAGTACTTC
TRBV5-1	TRBD2	TRBJ2-5	NA	CATKTRLAGTVRETQYF	TGCGCCACCAAAACTCGACTAGCGGGCACCGTCCGGGAGACCCAGTACTTC
TRBV27	NA	TRBJ2-7	NA	CASKGGYEQYF	TGTGCCAGCAAAGGCGGCTACGAGCAGTACTTC
TRBV7-9	NA	TRBJ1-2	NA	CASSLGRSGFDTF	TGTGCCAGCAGCTTAGGCCGCTCCGGTTTTGACACCTTC
TRBV12-3/TRBV12-4	NA	TRBJ1-2	NA	CASSRAGPGYTF	TGTGCCAGCAGCCGAGCAGGGCCCGGCTACACCTTC
TRBV10-3	TRBD2	TRBJ2-1	NA	CAISESQTSGGNEQFF	TGTGCCATCAGTGAGTCGCAGACTAGCGGAGGGAATGAGCAGTTCTTC
TRBV18	TRBD1	TRBJ1-6	NA	CASSQQGAGDSPLHF	TGTGCCAGCTCACAACAGGGGGCAGGCGATTCACCCCTCCACTTT
TRBV7-9	NA	TRBJ1-6	NA	CASSPGIERASPLHF	TGTGCCAGCAGCCCCGGGATTGAAAGGGCATCACCCCTCCACTTT
TRBV4-3	NA	TRBJ2-7	NA	CASSQDTLIPGQRTYEQYF	TGCGCCAGCAGCCAAGATACGTTAATCCCGGGACAACGAACCTACGAGCAGTACTTC
TRBV12-3/TRBV12-4	NA	TRBJ1-3	NA	CASSQGAGNTIYF	TGTGCCAGCAGTCAAGGGGCTGGAAACACCATATATTTT
TRBV29-1	TRBD1	TRBJ1-2	NA	CSVPDPTDRGYGYTF	TGCAGCGTTCCCGACCCGACCGACAGGGGGTATGGCTACACCTTC
TRBV7-8	TRBD2	TRBJ2-1	NA	CASSELAGGPIDEQFF	TGTGCCAGCAGCGAGTTAGCGGGGGGGCCGATCGATGAGCAGTTCTTC
TRBV28	TRBD1	TRBJ1-2	NA	CASSSGTGGNYGYTF	TGTGCCAGCAGTTCCGGGACAGGGGGTAACTATGGCTACACCTTC
TRBV12-3/TRBV12-4	TRBD1	TRBJ2-1	NA	CASSFTGDDEQFF	TGTGCCAGCAGTTTCACAGGGGACGATGAGCAGTTCTTC
TRBV2	NA	TRBJ2-5	NA	CASCKRLREQETQYF	TGTGCCAGCTGCAAGCGGTTACGGGAGCAAGAGACCCAGTACTTC
TRBV2	NA	TRBJ1-6	NA	CASSVDSPLGNNSPLHF	TGTGCCAGCAGTGTGGACTCACCACTAGGGAATAATTCACCCCTCCACTTT
TRBV28	NA	TRBJ1-1	NA	CASSPEFGSGGETEAFF	NA
TRBV5-1	TRBD2	TRBJ2-6	NA	CASSSAGGSGANVLTF	TGCGCCAGCAGCTCAGCGGGGGGCTCTGGGGCCAACGTCCTGACTTTC
TRBV7-9	TRBD2	TRBJ2-1	NA	CASSLYRGLAGTYNEQFF	TGTGCCAGCAGCTTATACCGGGGACTAGCGGGGACCTACAATGAGCAGTTCTTC
TRBV9	TRBD2	TRBJ2-3	NA	CASNRGGQYSQYF	TGTGCCAGCAACCGGGGGGGCCAATACTCGCAGTATTTT
TRBV9	TRBD1	TRBJ2-5	NA	CASSRGQGQETQYF	TGTGCCAGCAGCCGGGGACAGGGCCAAGAGACCCAGTACTTC
TRBV27	NA	TRBJ1-1	NA	CASSLLKGHTEAFF	TGTGCCAGCAGTTTATTGAAGGGGCACACTGAAGCTTTCTTT
TRBV24-1	NA	TRBJ2-5	NA	CATSARGGPQETQYF	TGTGCCACCAGTGCTCGCGGGGGCCCCCAAGAGACCCAGTACTTC
TRBV11-3	NA	TRBJ2-3	NA	CASSKGLGSADTQYF	TGTGCCAGCAGCAAGGGACTCGGTTCTGCAGATACGCAGTATTTT
TRBV7-9	NA	TRBJ1-2	NA	CASSPRTSSNYGYTF	TGTGCCAGCAGCCCTAGGACATCCTCAAACTATGGCTACACCTTC
TRBV18	NA	TRBJ2-1	NA	CASSPPGGPSYNEQFF	TGTGCCAGCTCACCACCCGGAGGACCATCCTACAATGAGCAGTTCTTC
TRBV3-1/TRBV3-2	TRBD2	TRBJ2-7	NA	CASSQVRSGRSFYEQYF	TGTGCCAGCAGCCAAGTTCGTAGCGGGAGATCATTCTACGAGCAGTACTTC
TRBV3-1/TRBV3-2	NA	TRBJ1-3	NA	CASSRGLTGSYSGNTIYF	TGTGCCAGCAGCCGGGGGCTCACCGGCAGTTACTCTGGAAACACCATATATTTT
TRBV18	NA	TRBJ2-3	NA	CASSSRDTQYF	TGTGCCAGCTCAAGCCGCGATACGCAGTATTTT
TRBV19	NA	TRBJ1-2	NA	CASRGTGPHGYTF	TGTGCCAGTAGGGGAACAGGGCCCCATGGCTACACCTTC
TRBV10-3	TRBD1	TRBJ2-7	NA	CAISEPRQGFYEQYF	TGTGCCATCAGTGAGCCCCGACAGGGATTCTACGAGCAGTACTTC
TRBV5-4	NA	TRBJ1-6	NA	CASSNRQVANSPLHF	TGTGCCAGCAGTAACCGACAGGTGGCGAATTCACCCCTCCACTTT
TRBV7-5	NA	TRBJ2-7	NA	CAKLRRGNGEQYF	TGTGCCAAATTAAGGCGGGGGAATGGGGAGCAGTACTTC
TRBV6-5	NA	TRBJ1-5	NA	CASSYDGWNQPQHF	TGTGCCAGCAGCTATGACGGGTGGAATCAGCCCCAGCATTTT
TRBV30	TRBD1	TRBJ2-1	NA	CAWRWGTVSYNEQFF	TGTGCCTGGAGGTGGGGGACAGTCTCCTACAATGAGCAGTTCTTC
TRBV27	TRBD1	TRBJ1-1	NA	CASTGGSGEAFF	TGTGCCAGCACAGGGGGCTCGGGTGAAGCTTTCTTT
TRBV19	NA	TRBJ2-7	NA	CASSITRVGEQYF	TGTGCCAGTAGTATAACTCGGGTTGGCGAGCAGTACTTC
TRBV28	TRBD1	TRBJ2-3	NA	CASSLSWALDREDTQYF	TGTGCCAGCAGTTTATCCTGGGCATTGGACAGGGAAGATACGCAGTATTTT
TRBV6-5	NA	TRBJ1-1	NA	CASSYGFRGAATEAFF	TGTGCCAGCAGTTATGGTTTTCGGGGGGCGGCCACTGAAGCTTTCTTT
TRBV21-1	NA	TRBJ2-7	NA	CASSTGLAGGLSSYEQYF	TGTGCCAGCAGCACGGGACTAGCGGGAGGGCTGTCTTCCTACGAGCAGTACTTC
TRBV2	TRBD2	TRBJ2-3	NA	CASTLAGGTTDTQYF	TGTGCCAGCACCCTAGCGGGGGGGACCACAGATACGCAGTATTTT
TRBV11-3	NA	TRBJ2-1	NA	CASSAGYNEQFF	TGTGCCAGCAGCGCGGGCTACAATGAGCAGTTCTTC
TRBV19	TRBD1	TRBJ2-7	NA	CASSQRTGPYEQYF	TGTGCCAGTAGTCAAAGGACAGGTCCCTACGAGCAGTACTTC
TRBV30	NA	TRBJ1-5	NA	CAWSVLGRNQPQHF	TGTGCCTGGAGTGTACTGGGCAGAAATCAGCCCCAGCATTTT
TRBV7-9	TRBD1	TRBJ2-1	NA	CASTGDREEQFF	TGTGCCAGCACCGGAGACAGGGAAGAGCAGTTCTTC
TRBV6-2/TRBV6-3	TRBD1	TRBJ1-5	once	CASSGDRDSNQPQHF	TGTGCCAGCAGTGGGGACAGGGATAGCAATCAGCCCCAGCATTTT
TRBV10-3	NA	TRBJ1-3	NA	CAISDRGSAGNTIYF	TGTGCCATCAGTGATCGGGGATCCGCTGGAAACACCATATATTTT